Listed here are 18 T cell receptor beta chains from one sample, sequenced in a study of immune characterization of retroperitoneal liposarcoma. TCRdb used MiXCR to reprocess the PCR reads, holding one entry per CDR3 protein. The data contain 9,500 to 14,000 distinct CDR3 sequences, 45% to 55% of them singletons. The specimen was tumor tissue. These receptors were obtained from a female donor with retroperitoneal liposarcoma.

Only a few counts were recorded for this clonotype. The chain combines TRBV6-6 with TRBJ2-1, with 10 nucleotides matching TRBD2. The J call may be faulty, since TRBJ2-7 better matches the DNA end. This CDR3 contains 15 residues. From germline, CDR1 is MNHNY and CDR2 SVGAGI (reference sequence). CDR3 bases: TGTGCCAGCAGTTACTCTAGGACTAGCGGCAATGAGCAGTACTTC. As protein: CASSYSRTSGNEQYF.

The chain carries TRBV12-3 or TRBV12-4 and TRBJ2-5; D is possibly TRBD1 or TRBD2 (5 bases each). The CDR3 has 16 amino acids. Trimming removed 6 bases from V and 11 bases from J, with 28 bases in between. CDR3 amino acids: CASSKQTGAGAYEQYF. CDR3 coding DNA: TGTGCCAGCAGCAAACAGACCGGGGCCGGGGCCTATGAGCAGTACTTC.

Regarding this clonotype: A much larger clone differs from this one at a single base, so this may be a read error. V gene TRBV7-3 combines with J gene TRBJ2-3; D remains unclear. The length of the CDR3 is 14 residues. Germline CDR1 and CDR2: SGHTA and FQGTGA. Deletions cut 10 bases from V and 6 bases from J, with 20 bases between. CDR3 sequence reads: CATKSHSAEDTQYF. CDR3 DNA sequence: TGTGCCACCAAAAGCCATTCCGCAGAGGATACGCAGTATTTT.

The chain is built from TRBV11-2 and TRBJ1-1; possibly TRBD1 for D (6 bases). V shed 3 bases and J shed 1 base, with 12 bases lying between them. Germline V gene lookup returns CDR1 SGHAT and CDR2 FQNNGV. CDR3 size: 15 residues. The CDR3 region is CASSFDRTWNTEAFF. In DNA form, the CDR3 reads TGTGCCAGCAGCTTCGACAGGACCTGGAACACTGAAGCTTTCTTT.

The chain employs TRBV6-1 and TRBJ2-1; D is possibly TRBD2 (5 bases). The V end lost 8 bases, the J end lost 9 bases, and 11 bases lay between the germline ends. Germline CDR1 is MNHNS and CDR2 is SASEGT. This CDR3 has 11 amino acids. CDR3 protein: CASLEAAEQFF. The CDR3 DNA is TGTGCCAGCTTGGAGGCAGCTGAGCAGTTCTTC.

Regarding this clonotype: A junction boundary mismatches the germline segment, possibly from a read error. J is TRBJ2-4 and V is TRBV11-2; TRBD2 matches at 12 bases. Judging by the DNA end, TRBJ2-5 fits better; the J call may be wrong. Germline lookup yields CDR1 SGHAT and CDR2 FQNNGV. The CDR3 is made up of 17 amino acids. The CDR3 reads CATSLRGLAGGQETQYF. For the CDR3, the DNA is TGTGCCACCAGCTTACGGGGGCTAGCGGGGGGGCAAGAGACCCAGTACTTC.

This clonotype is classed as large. The CDR3 bases are TGTGCCAGCAGCTTTAGCGGGGGATCCTACGAGCAGTTCTTC. Its translation is CASSFSGGSYEQFF. This rearrangement joins TRBV7-2 to TRBJ2-1; 9 bases are shared with TRBD2. V was clipped by 3 bases and J by 10 bases; unmatched bases: 7. Germline CDR1 reads SGHTA; CDR2 reads FQGNSA. The CDR3 is 14 amino acids.

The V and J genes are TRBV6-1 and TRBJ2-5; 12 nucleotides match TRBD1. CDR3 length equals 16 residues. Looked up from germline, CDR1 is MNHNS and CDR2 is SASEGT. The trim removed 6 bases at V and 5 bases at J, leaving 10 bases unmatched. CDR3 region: CASSAPGQGAWETQYF. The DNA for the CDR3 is TGTGCCAGCAGCGCCCCGGGACAGGGGGCTTGGGAGACCCAGTACTTC.

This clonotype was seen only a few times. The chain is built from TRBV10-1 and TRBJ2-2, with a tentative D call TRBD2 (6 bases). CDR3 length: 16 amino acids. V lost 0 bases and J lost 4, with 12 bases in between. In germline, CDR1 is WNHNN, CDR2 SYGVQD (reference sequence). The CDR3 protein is CASSESRAGSTGELFF. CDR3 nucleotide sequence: TGCGCCAGCAGTGAGTCCCGCGCGGGAAGCACCGGGGAGCTGTTTTTT.

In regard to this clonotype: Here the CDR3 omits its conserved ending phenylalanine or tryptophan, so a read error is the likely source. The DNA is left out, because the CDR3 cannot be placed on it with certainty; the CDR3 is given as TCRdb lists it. CDR3 amino acids: CASKGEDRGPPSPTMSSSS. The chain employs TRBV27 and TRBJ2-1; the table's D call of TRBD1 was not tested on the DNA. Germline CDR1 reads MNHEY; CDR2 reads SMNVEV (reference sequence). The CDR3 length equals 19 residues, ends included.

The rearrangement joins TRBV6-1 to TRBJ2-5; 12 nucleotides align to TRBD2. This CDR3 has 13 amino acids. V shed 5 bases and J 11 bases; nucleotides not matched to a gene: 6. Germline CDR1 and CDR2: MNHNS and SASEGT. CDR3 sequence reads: CASSRTSGTEQYF. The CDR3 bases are TGTGCCAGCAGTCGGACTAGCGGGACTGAGCAGTACTTC.

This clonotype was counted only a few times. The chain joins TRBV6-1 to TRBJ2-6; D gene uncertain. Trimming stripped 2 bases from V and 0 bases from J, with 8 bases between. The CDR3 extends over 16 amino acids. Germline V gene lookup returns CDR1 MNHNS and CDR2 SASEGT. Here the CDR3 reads CASSESRASGANVLTF. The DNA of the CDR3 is TGTGCCAGCAGTGAATCAAGGGCCTCTGGGGCCAACGTCCTGACTTTC.

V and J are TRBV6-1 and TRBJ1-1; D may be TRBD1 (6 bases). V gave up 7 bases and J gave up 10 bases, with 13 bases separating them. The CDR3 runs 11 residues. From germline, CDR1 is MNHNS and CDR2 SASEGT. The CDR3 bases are TGTGCCAGCACCGAGGGGGGGAGAGCTTTCTTT. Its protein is CASTEGGRAFF.

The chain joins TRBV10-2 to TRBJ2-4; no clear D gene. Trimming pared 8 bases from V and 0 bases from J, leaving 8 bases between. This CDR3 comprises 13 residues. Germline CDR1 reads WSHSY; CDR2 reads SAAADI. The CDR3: CASFSQAKNIQYF. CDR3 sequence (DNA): TGCGCCAGCTTTTCCCAAGCCAAAAACATTCAGTACTTC.

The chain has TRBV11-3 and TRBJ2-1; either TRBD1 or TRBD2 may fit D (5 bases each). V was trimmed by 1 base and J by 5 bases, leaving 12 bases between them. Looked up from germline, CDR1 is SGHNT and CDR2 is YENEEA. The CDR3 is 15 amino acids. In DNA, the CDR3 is TGTGCCAGCAGCTTAGTTGGGCTGGGGGACAATGAGCAGTTCTTC. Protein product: CASSLVGLGDNEQFF.

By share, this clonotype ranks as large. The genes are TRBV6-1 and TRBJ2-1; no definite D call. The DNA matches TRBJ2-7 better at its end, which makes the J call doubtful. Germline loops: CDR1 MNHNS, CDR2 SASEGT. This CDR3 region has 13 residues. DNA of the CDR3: TGTGCCAGCAGTGATGAGGCGCACTACGAGCAGTACTTC. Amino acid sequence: CASSDEAHYEQYF.

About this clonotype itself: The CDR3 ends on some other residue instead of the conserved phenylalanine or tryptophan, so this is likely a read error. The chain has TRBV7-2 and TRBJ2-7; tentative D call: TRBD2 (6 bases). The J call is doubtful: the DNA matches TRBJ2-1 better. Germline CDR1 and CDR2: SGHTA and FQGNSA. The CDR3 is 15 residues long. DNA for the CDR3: TGTGCCAGCAGCTTACAATATAGCGGACACAATGAGCAGTTCTTA. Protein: CASSLQYSGHNEQFL.

CDR3 region: CASSLGSQGRTPNYGYTF. The CDR3 bases are TGTGCCAGCAGCTTAGGTTCGCAGGGCCGGACCCCTAACTATGGCTACACCTTC. The V and J genes are TRBV7-2 and TRBJ1-2, with D maybe TRBD1 (5 bases). The CDR3 sequence is 18 residues long. Trimming removed 1 base from V and 0 bases from J, with 18 bases in between. CDR1 SGHTA and CDR2 FQGNSA come from the germline V gene.